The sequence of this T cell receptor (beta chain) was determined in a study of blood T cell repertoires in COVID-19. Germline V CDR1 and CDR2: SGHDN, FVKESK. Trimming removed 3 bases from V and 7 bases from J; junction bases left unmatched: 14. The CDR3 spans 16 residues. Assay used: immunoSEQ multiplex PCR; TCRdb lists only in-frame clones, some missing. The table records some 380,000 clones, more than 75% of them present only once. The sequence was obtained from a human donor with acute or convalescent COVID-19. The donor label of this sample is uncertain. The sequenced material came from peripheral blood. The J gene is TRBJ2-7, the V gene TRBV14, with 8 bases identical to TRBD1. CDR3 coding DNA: TGTGCCAGCAGCCACCGCCCCGGGACAGGAGCTAAAGAGCAGTACTTC. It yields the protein CASSHRPGTGAKEQYF.